The clone carrying this T cell receptor (beta chain) appeared a few times. Its target is unknown. The identical CDR3 is also encoded by other nucleotide sequences in the sample. There are 11 residues in the CDR3. After removal of 7 bases from V and 7 bases from J, the junction contained 4 bases not matched to a gene. Germline CDR1 and CDR2: MNHEY and SMNVEV (reference sequence). The sample belongs to a study of cytomegalovirus exposure and HLA in healthy donors. General study findings and limits: Sequencing had likely introduced a cluster of highly shared sequence variants as an artifact.

Vbeta (60) and Jbeta (13) primers were used in the PCR. Here immunoSEQ multiplex PCR was the method, and the copy in TCRdb shows in-frame clones only, minus some. The sample records about 150,000 clones, 75% to 90% being singletons. The J gene is TRBJ2-7, the V gene TRBV27, with TRBD2 identical over 7 bases. The specimen sequenced was PBMCs. The TCR comes from a woman under 30 in good health and CMV-seronegative. CDR3 amino acids: CASTRGVEQYF. The CDR3 DNA follows: TGTGCCAGCACCCGGGGGGTGGAGCAGTACTTC.